The 20 T cell receptor beta chains below come from one sample, sequenced in a study of blood T cell repertoires in COVID-19. The protocol was immunoSEQ multiplex PCR, while the TCRdb copy is restricted to in-frame clones and leaves out a portion. The data contain some 250,000 clones, approximately 86% of them seen just once; the ten biggest clones take up about 3%. The sequenced sample consisted of peripheral blood. These receptors were taken from a woman in her thirties who had recovered from COVID-19.

The gene calls are TRBV7-3 and TRBJ1-1, with 11 positions matching TRBD1. The junction had 3 bases not matched to a gene; V was cut back by 5 bases and J by 4 bases. CDR3 size: 14 residues. Germline V gene sequence: CDR1 SGHTA, CDR2 FQGTGA. The CDR3 DNA is TGTGCCAGCAGCAGGACAGGGGGCGTCACTGAAGCTTTCTTT. It translates to CASSRTGGVTEAFF.

The chain joins TRBV20-1 to TRBJ1-4; D unclear. V dropped 3 bases and J dropped 7 bases, with 6 bases sitting between them. The CDR3 sequence is 11 residues long. The germline V gene encodes CDR1 DFQATT and CDR2 SNEGSKA (reference sequence). This chain's CDR3 is CSASSSEKLFF. The CDR3 DNA reads as TGCAGTGCTAGTAGTAGTGAAAAACTGTTTTTT.

For the CDR3, the DNA is TGTGCCAGCAGTTTATATGCAGGGCCTAACTATGGCTACACCTTC. Protein: CASSLYAGPNYGYTF. The V and J genes are TRBV27 and TRBJ1-2; the D gene is possibly TRBD1 (5 bases). With 1 base removed from V and 0 bases from J, the gap between germline ends came to 9 bases. Germline CDR1 is MNHEY and CDR2 is SMNVEV (reference sequence). CDR3 length equals 15 residues.

The chain has TRBV7-9 and TRBJ1-1; the match to TRBD1 covers 9 bases. This CDR3 comprises 14 residues. Unmatched junction bases numbered 2, after V lost 5 bases and J lost 1 base. Germline loops: CDR1 SEHNR, CDR2 FQNEAQ (reference sequence). CDR3 in amino acids: CASSTDRGNTEAFF. CDR3 nucleotide sequence: TGTGCCAGCAGCACGGACAGGGGGAACACTGAAGCTTTCTTT.

The rearrangement links TRBV11-2 to TRBJ2-2; 7 bases are shared with TRBD1. J gave up 6 bases and V 4 bases, and 5 bases lay outside the gene matches. The CDR3 is 14 amino acids. Germline lookup yields CDR1 SGHAT and CDR2 FQNNGV. CDR3 DNA sequence: TGTGCCAGCAGCTCGATCGGACAGGCCGGGGAGCTGTTTTTT. Protein: CASSSIGQAGELFF.

The rearrangement uses TRBV6-1 and TRBJ1-2, with TRBD1 matching over 8 bases. Germline V gives CDR1 MNHNS, CDR2 SASEGT. This CDR3 has 13 residues. Unmatched junction bases numbered 3, after V lost 5 bases and J lost 4 bases. In DNA form, the CDR3 reads TGTGCCAGCAGTCGGGACAGGATCTATGGCTACACCTTC. Amino acids: CASSRDRIYGYTF.

V usage is TRBV10-3 and J usage is TRBJ2-3; 8 bases are a match to TRBD2. Germline values: CDR1 ENHRY, CDR2 SYGVKD. The CDR3 runs to 16 residues. V gave up 0 bases and J gave up 1 base; unmatched junction bases: 3. CDR3 in DNA: TGTGCCATCAGTGAGTCTCCAGCGGGGGGCACAGATACGCAGTATTTT. Residues: CAISESPAGGTDTQYF.

The chain employs TRBV9 and TRBJ1-1; 8 nucleotides align to TRBD1. Germline V gene data show CDR1 as SGDLS and CDR2 as YYNGEE. V lost 3 bases to trimming and J lost 5 bases; unmatched junction nucleotides: 6. This CDR3 has 14 residues. The CDR3 sequence: CASSAGGAGTEAFF. The DNA of the CDR3 is TGTGCCAGCAGCGCAGGGGGCGCGGGGACTGAAGCTTTCTTT.

The chain combines TRBV5-6 with TRBJ1-4; TRBD1 aligns across 8 bases. This CDR3 has 15 residues. Unmatched junction bases numbered 5, after V lost 4 bases and J lost 3 bases. The germline CDR1 and CDR2 sequences are SGHDT and YYEEEE. The CDR3 region has the DNA TGTGCCAGCAGCCTAGGACAGGGCGCTAATGAAAAACTGTTTTTT. Protein product: CASSLGQGANEKLFF.

This chain joins TRBV6-4 and TRBJ1-4; the D gene is possibly TRBD1 (5 bases). The V end was cut by 2 bases, the J end by 13 bases, with 17 bases between. Germline assignment: CDR1 MRHNA and CDR2 SNTAGT. The CDR3 extends over 14 amino acids. CDR3 loop: CASSDAGPTNGLFF. CDR3 coding DNA: TGTGCCAGCAGTGACGCGGGACCGACGAATGGACTGTTTTTT.

The gene calls are TRBV7-3 and TRBJ2-1; D remains unclear. The V end lost 5 bases, the J end lost 1 base, and 15 bases lay between the germline ends. The CDR3 length is 16 residues. Per the germline V gene, CDR1 is SGHTA and CDR2 is FQGTGA. Written as DNA, the CDR3 is TGTGCCAGCAGCAGAAATGGCCGTCGATCCTACAATGAGCAGTTCTTC. Translated: CASSRNGRRSYNEQFF.

This rearrangement joins TRBV10-3 to TRBJ2-3; TRBD2 matches 13 bases. V lost 6 bases and J lost 4; bases outside the gene matches: 4. Germline CDR1 is ENHRY and CDR2 is SYGVKD. The CDR3 consists of 15 residues. CDR3: CAIRRTSGGADTQYF. CDR3 coding DNA: TGTGCCATCAGACGAACTAGCGGGGGGGCAGATACGCAGTATTTT.

The genes are TRBV9 and TRBJ2-3, with D possibly matching TRBD2 (6 bases). CDR1 and CDR2 (germline): SGDLS, YYNGEE. This CDR3 is built from 16 residues. Trimming shortened V by 3 bases and J by 2 bases, and 16 bases separated the two germline ends. The CDR3 is CASSGSGSRPTDTQYF. For the CDR3, the DNA is TGTGCCAGCAGCGGGTCCGGGAGCCGACCCACAGATACGCAGTATTTT.

The J gene is TRBJ2-1, the V gene TRBV5-1; TRBD2 matches 9 bases. CDR1 is SGHRS and CDR2 is YFSETQ in the germline V gene. The CDR3 extends over 15 amino acids. J gave up 5 bases and V 4 bases, and 7 bases lay outside the gene matches. The CDR3 bases are TGCGCCAGCAGCCCGGAGGCTAGCGGGAACAATGAGCAGTTCTTC. This sequence encodes CASSPEASGNNEQFF.

This clone appeared a single time. The rearrangement joins TRBV29-1 to TRBJ2-5; 9 nucleotides align to TRBD1. The CDR3 is 14 amino acids. Germline V CDR1 and CDR2: SQVTM, ANQGSEA. V lost 6 bases and J lost 5; bases outside the gene matches: 10. The CDR3 nucleotides read TGCAGCGTCGTTCCACGGGACAGGGACGAGACCCAGTACTTC. Its protein product is CSVVPRDRDETQYF. The whole variable domain, remainder taken from reference TRBV29-1 and TRBJ2-5, is SAVISQKPSRDICQRGTSLTIQCQVDSQVTMMFWYRQQPGQSLTLIATANQGSEATYESGFVIDKFPISRPNLTFSTLTVSNMSPEDSSIYLCSVVPRDRDETQYFGPGTRLLVL.

J is TRBJ2-3 and V is TRBV4-1, with TRBD2 matching over 7 bases. The CDR3 spans 16 residues. Germline values: CDR1 MGHRA, CDR2 YSYEKL. Trimming cost V 0 bases and J 6 bases; bases outside gene matches: 9. The CDR3 region is CASSQEGGGGGDTQYF. Here the CDR3 DNA reads TGCGCCAGCAGCCAAGAAGGCGGGGGAGGCGGGGATACGCAGTATTTT.

This chain uses TRBV5-1 with TRBJ1-1; perhaps TRBD1 as D (6 bases). CDR3 size: 15 residues. Trimming pared 1 base from V and 1 base from J, leaving 11 bases between. Germline values: CDR1 SGHRS, CDR2 YFSETQ. CDR3 in DNA: TGCGCCAGCAGCTTGATTGGGGGCCGGAACACTGAAGCTTTCTTT. As protein: CASSLIGGRNTEAFF.

The chain recombines TRBV12-3 or TRBV12-4 with TRBJ1-2; a weak D match, TRBD1 (5 bases). Trimming removed 6 bases from V and 8 bases from J, with 16 bases in between. The length of the CDR3 is 13 residues. The CDR3 is CASSYAPGQGYTF. In DNA, the CDR3 is TGTGCCAGCAGCTATGCCCCAGGGCAAGGCTACACCTTC.

The chain joins TRBV5-5 to TRBJ2-5; 12 bases are a match to TRBD2. The CDR3 runs to 18 residues. Germline trimming cut 0 bases from V and 1 base from J; bases unmatched to any gene: 7. CDR1 and CDR2 from the germline V gene are SGHKS and YYEKEE (reference sequence). The CDR3 here is CASSLGALAGGAQETQYF. CDR3 DNA sequence: TGTGCCAGCAGCTTGGGGGCACTAGCGGGGGGCGCCCAAGAGACCCAGTACTTC.

J is TRBJ1-5 and V is TRBV30; 11 bases line up with TRBD1. CDR1 is GTSNPN, CDR2 SVGIG, per germline (reference sequence). Germline trimming cut 2 bases from V and 5 bases from J; bases unmatched to any gene: 5. The CDR3 has 15 amino acids. The chain's CDR3 is CAWSTGTGGHQPQHF. DNA for the CDR3: TGTGCCTGGAGTACCGGGACAGGGGGGCATCAGCCCCAGCATTTT. Using reference TRBV30 and TRBJ1-5 for the parts outside the CDR3, the full variable domain is SQTIHQWPATLVQPVGSPLSLECTVEGTSNPNLYWYRQAAGRGLQLLFYSVGIGQISSEVPQNLSASRPQDRQFILSSKKLLLSDSGFYLCAWSTGTGGHQPQHFGDGTRLSIL.